Following are 30 T cell receptor beta chains from one sample sequenced in a study of cytomegalovirus exposure and HLA in healthy donors. Primers: 60 Vbeta forward and 13 Jbeta reverse. The assay was immunoSEQ multiplex PCR, and TCRdb's table has in-frame clones only and misses some. The table lists about 200,000 clones, roughly 85% of them singletons. Sequencing was performed on PBMCs. The receptors shown here come from a woman under 30 in good health and CMV-seronegative.

The chain combines TRBV9 with TRBJ2-5; 7 bases are shared with TRBD2. J was trimmed by 5 bases and V by 0 bases; bases with no gene match: 4. CDR3 size: 14 residues. In germline, CDR1 is SGDLS, CDR2 YYNGEE. CDR3 amino acids: CASSVGGRAETQYF. The DNA for the CDR3 is TGTGCCAGCAGCGTAGGTGGGAGGGCCGAGACCCAGTACTTC. The variable domain in full, with the rest retrieved from reference TRBV9 and TRBJ2-5, is DSGVTQTPKHLITATGQRVTLRCSPRSGDLSVYWYQQSLDQGLQFLIQYYNGEERAKGNILERFSAQQFPDLHSELNLSSLELGDSALYFCASSVGGRAETQYFGPGTRLLVL.

CDR3 in DNA: TGTGCCAGCAGGGCCAGAGGGAATCAGCCCCAGCATTTT. Translated: CASRARGNQPQHF. The chain employs TRBV6-1 and TRBJ1-5, with D hard to call. CDR3 size: 13 residues. Trimming removed 6 bases from V and 4 bases from J, with 10 bases in between. Germline CDR1 MNHNS, CDR2 SASEGT.

This chain uses TRBV6-5 with TRBJ2-7; D is undetermined. The CDR3 loop spans 11 amino acids. CDR1 is MNHEY, CDR2 SVGAGI, per germline. Trimming took off 6 bases at V and 4 bases at J, with 7 bases between the two ends. CDR3 nucleotide sequence: TGTGCCAGCAGAGGAGATTACGAGCAGTACTTC. Translation gives CASRGDYEQYF.

The V gene is TRBV11-2, the J gene TRBJ2-1; TRBD2 aligns across 14 bases. There are 18 residues in the CDR3. The trim removed 3 bases at V and 2 bases at J, leaving 6 bases unmatched. Germline CDR1 reads SGHAT; CDR2 reads FQNNGV. The CDR3 bases are TGTGCCAGCAGCTTGACCGGGACTAGCGGGAGAACCTACAATGAGCAGTTCTTC. This gives the protein CASSLTGTSGRTYNEQFF.

This clone came up a few times. The chain carries TRBV13 and TRBJ1-3; D is unclear. V was shortened by 4 bases and J by 0 bases, with 16 bases between the two germline ends. This CDR3 contains 17 residues. Germline V gives CDR1 PRHDT, CDR2 FYEKMQ (reference sequence). CDR3 residues: CASSSNPRHGSGNTIYF. CDR3 DNA sequence: TGTGCCAGCAGCTCGAACCCCCGACACGGCTCTGGAAACACCATATATTTT.

The chain joins TRBV10-3 to TRBJ2-2; possibly TRBD2 for D (6 bases). CDR1 is ENHRY and CDR2 is SYGVKD in the germline V gene. CDR3 length equals 13 residues. V lost 11 bases and J lost 0, with 10 bases in between. The CDR3 DNA is TGTGCCGCAAGCGGGCCGAACACCGGGGAGCTGTTTTTT. The encoded protein is CAASGPNTGELFF.

This clone has more than one count but fewer than ten. The chain has TRBV4-3 and TRBJ2-7, with 7 positions matching TRBD1. CDR1 is LGHNA and CDR2 is YSLEER in the germline V gene. The V segment lost 0 bases and the J segment 2 bases; nucleotides outside the gene matches: 10. CDR3 length: 17 residues. The CDR3 DNA reads as TGCGCCAGCAGCCAAGAACCGGAGCAGGGGGATCCCTACGAGCAGTACGTC. As protein: CASSQEPEQGDPYEQYV.

The chain has TRBV2 and TRBJ2-1; 10 bases are a match to TRBD1. CDR1 is SNHLY, CDR2 FYNNEI, per germline. The CDR3 is 15 residues long. Trimming took 10 bases from V and 6 from J; bases not matched to a gene: 12. The CDR3 sequence: CATSKDRGTVNEQFF. The CDR3 nucleotides read TGTGCCACCTCGAAGGACAGGGGGACGGTCAATGAGCAGTTCTTC.

The chain employs TRBV7-8 and TRBJ2-5; 10 nucleotides agree with TRBD2. Germline assignment: CDR1 SGHVS and CDR2 FQNEAQ. The CDR3 is 18 residues long. V dropped 1 base and J dropped 0; count of bases not matched to a gene: 8. Written as DNA, the CDR3 is TGTGCCAGCAGCTTAGAGCGACTAGCGGGCGGGTACCAAGAGACCCAGTACTTC. As protein: CASSLERLAGGYQETQYF.

This clone has just one count. V gene TRBV25-1 combines with J gene TRBJ2-1; 12 bases match TRBD2. The J segment lost 15 bases and the V segment lost 2 bases, leaving 11 bases of the junction unmatched. CDR3 length equals 15 residues. Per the germline V gene, CDR1 is MGHDK and CDR2 is SYGVNS. The DNA of the CDR3 is TGTGCCAGCAGTGAACTCTCGCTAGCGGGAGGGTTCTCGTTCTTC. Its protein product is CASSELSLAGGFSFF.

CDR3 bases: TGTGCCTGGAGTGTAGGGGCAGTTCCCAATCAGCCCCAGCATTTT. It specifies CAWSVGAVPNQPQHF. The V call is TRBV30, the J call TRBJ1-5; possible D gene TRBD1, 5 bases. Per the germline V gene, CDR1 is GTSNPN and CDR2 is SVGIG (reference sequence). V lost 0 bases and J lost 3, with 12 bases in between. The CDR3 contains 15 residues.

This rearrangement joins TRBV6-5 to TRBJ1-1, with D possibly TRBD1 on 6 matching bases. The germline V gene has CDR1 MNHEY and CDR2 SVGAGI. CDR3 length equals 13 residues. Trimming left V 6 bases short and J 2 bases short, with 10 bases between. In DNA form, the CDR3 reads TGTGCCAGCAGCCCGGGGGGCAACACTGAAGCTTTCTTT. Its protein product is CASSPGGNTEAFF.

V usage is TRBV27 and J usage is TRBJ1-2; 9 nucleotides agree with TRBD1. Germline-derived CDR1 and CDR2 are MNHEY and SMNVEV (reference sequence). The junction had 10 bases not matched to a gene; V was cut back by 9 bases and J by 5 bases. The CDR3 is 14 amino acids. CDR3 nucleotide sequence: TGTGCCAGTTCCCCCGGGACAGGGAATTATGGCTACACCTTC. Protein sequence: CASSPGTGNYGYTF.

This clone was recorded once. The V and J genes are TRBV19 and TRBJ2-3, with TRBD2 matching 8 bases. In germline, CDR1 is LNHDA, CDR2 SQIVND (reference sequence). The length of the CDR3 is 16 residues. V was clipped by 1 base and J by 0 bases; unmatched bases: 3. In DNA, the CDR3 is TGTGCCAGTAGTATAGTTAGCGGGACTAGCACAGATACGCAGTATTTT. Translated, it gives CASSIVSGTSTDTQYF.

J is TRBJ2-3 and V is TRBV10-3, with D possibly being TRBD1 (6 bases). The CDR3 covers 13 residues. V lost 6 bases to trimming and J lost 6 bases, with 13 bases between them. Germline assignment: CDR1 ENHRY and CDR2 SYGVKD. CDR3 nucleotide sequence: TGTGCCATCAGCCCAGGGGATGGGGATACGCAGTATTTT. It encodes CAISPGDGDTQYF.

The chain carries TRBV21-1 and TRBJ2-7; the table's D call, TRBD2, was not checked against the DNA. TRBV21-1 is shown as a pseudogene. The CDR3 is made up of 15 amino acids. As DNA, the CDR3 is TGTGCCAGCAGCAAAGAAGGCGGGAGAGCCCAAGAGCAGTACTTC. This encodes CASSKEGGRAQEQYF.

The chain employs TRBV6-5 and TRBJ2-7, with 7 positions matching TRBD2. The CDR3 contains 15 residues. The germline V gene has CDR1 MNHEY and CDR2 SVGAGI. V dropped 6 bases and J dropped 5; count of bases not matched to a gene: 13. The CDR3 protein is CASRKGTTKVHEQYF. The CDR3, as DNA: TGTGCCAGCAGGAAAGGGACTACCAAAGTCCACGAGCAGTACTTC.

The rearrangement links TRBV4-3 to TRBJ2-6, with a tentative D call TRBD2 (6 bases). The germline V gene has CDR1 LGHNA and CDR2 YSLEER. Trimming took off 5 bases at V and 0 bases at J, with 14 bases between the two ends. CDR3 length: 17 residues. The CDR3 protein is CASSSGDSLSGANVLTF. The CDR3 DNA follows: TGCGCCAGCAGCTCCGGGGACTCTCTCTCTGGGGCCAACGTCCTGACTTTC.

As to this clone: The same CDR3 arises from other DNA sequences in this sample as well. The CDR3 sequence: CAISEPGLAADNEQFF. The CDR3 DNA reads TGTGCCATCAGTGAGCCTGGACTAGCGGCGGACAATGAGCAGTTCTTC. The chain has TRBV10-3 and TRBJ2-1, with 10 bases identical to TRBD2. V lost 2 bases and J lost 5; bases outside the gene matches: 6. The CDR3 sequence is 16 residues long. Germline lookup yields CDR1 ENHRY and CDR2 SYGVKD.

This clone was detected only once. This chain joins TRBV27 and TRBJ2-3; 9 nucleotides agree with TRBD2. The CDR3 extends over 18 amino acids. Germline CDR1 and CDR2: MNHEY and SMNVEV (reference sequence). J was trimmed by 5 bases and V by 2 bases; bases with no gene match: 14. The CDR3 loop reads CASSLRSRTSAGGDTQYF. The CDR3 region has the DNA TGTGCCAGCAGTTTACGGTCAAGGACTAGCGCTGGCGGAGATACGCAGTATTTT.

This clone was observed a few times. J is TRBJ1-1 and V is TRBV5-1, with no clear D. This CDR3 is 13 amino acids long. Trimming removed 3 bases from V and 1 base from J, with 7 bases in between. Per germline, CDR1 SGHRS and CDR2 YFSETQ. The CDR3 spells CASSSNKNTEAFF. The DNA of the CDR3 is TGCGCCAGCAGCTCAAACAAGAACACTGAAGCTTTCTTT.

The count of this clone is one. The rearrangement uses TRBV11-2 and TRBJ2-7, with 10 bases identical to TRBD2. V lost 2 bases, J lost 3 bases, and 7 bases stayed unmatched. This CDR3 comprises 16 residues. The germline V gene has CDR1 SGHAT and CDR2 FQNNGV. The CDR3 spells CASSLSSSGSIYEQYF. The CDR3 coding sequence is TGTGCCAGCAGCTTAAGTTCTAGCGGGAGCATCTACGAGCAGTACTTC.

V usage is TRBV6-5 and J usage is TRBJ2-1; 7 bases agree with TRBD2. The CDR3 sequence is 15 residues long. The trim removed 5 bases at V and 4 bases at J, leaving 8 bases unmatched. The germline gives CDR1 MNHEY, CDR2 SVGAGI. CDR3 residues: CASSPRAAGYNEQFF. The CDR3 coding sequence is TGTGCCAGCAGTCCACGCGCAGCGGGATACAATGAGCAGTTCTTC.

This clone showed up just once. V and J are TRBV9 and TRBJ1-3; 10 nucleotides match TRBD1. The CDR3 contains 17 residues. Losses at the gene ends were 3 bases for V and 0 bases for J; bases not matched to a gene: 6. Germline lookup yields CDR1 SGDLS and CDR2 YYNGEE. The CDR3 is CASSATGTGVSGNTIYF. CDR3 nucleotides: TGTGCCAGCAGCGCGACCGGGACAGGGGTCTCTGGAAACACCATATATTTT.

The V gene is TRBV27, the J gene TRBJ2-1; 9 nucleotides align to TRBD2. Trimming removed 3 bases from V and 2 bases from J; junction bases left unmatched: 2. Germline lookup yields CDR1 MNHEY and CDR2 SMNVEV (reference sequence). The CDR3 loop spans 15 amino acids. Here the CDR3 reads CASSFSGSPYNEQFF. The DNA for the CDR3 is TGTGCCAGCAGTTTTAGCGGGAGCCCCTACAATGAGCAGTTCTTC.

The table lists this clone with a few counts. The chain is built from TRBV4-2 and TRBJ2-5; 8 bases map to TRBD1. TRBJ2-7 explains the end of the DNA better; the J call may be wrong. CDR1 is LGHNA, CDR2 YNFKEQ, per germline. The CDR3 is made up of 15 amino acids. In nucleotides, the CDR3 is TGTGCCAGCAGCCTTAGTACAGGGGGAATCTACGAGCAGTACTTC. Translation gives CASSLSTGGIYEQYF.

This rearrangement joins TRBV6-5 to TRBJ2-3; TRBD1 matches at 7 bases. The germline gives CDR1 MNHEY, CDR2 SVGAGI. This CDR3 comprises 15 residues. V gave up 6 bases and J gave up 0 bases; unmatched junction bases: 6. The CDR3 DNA reads TGTGCCAGCAGACCGGGACAGTATAGCACAGATACGCAGTATTTT. This translates into CASRPGQYSTDTQYF.

The rearrangement joins TRBV19 to TRBJ2-2; D not resolved. The CDR3 consists of 14 residues. Looked up from germline, CDR1 is LNHDA and CDR2 is SQIVND (reference sequence). The ends were cut back, 5 bases at V and 2 bases at J, with 9 bases in the middle. CDR3 DNA sequence: TGTGCCAGTAGTCCCCCGGGTAACACCGGGGAGCTGTTTTTT. Translation gives CASSPPGNTGELFF.

The chain uses TRBV27 and TRBJ1-1; TRBD1 aligns across 8 bases. The CDR3 contains 13 residues. The ends lost 7 bases at V and 8 bases at J; junction bases unmatched: 9. Germline V gene sequence: CDR1 MNHEY, CDR2 SMNVEV (reference sequence). CDR3 amino acids: CASTDRGSEEAFF. CDR3 bases: TGTGCCAGCACCGACAGGGGTTCAGAAGAAGCTTTCTTT.

This clone occurred a few times. The rearrangement uses TRBV19 and TRBJ1-5, with a possible D match to TRBD1 (5 bases). CDR1 and CDR2 (germline): LNHDA, SQIVND (reference sequence). V was cut by 5 bases and J by 0 bases, with 11 bases left in between. This CDR3 is 15 amino acids long. The CDR3 coding sequence is TGTGCCAGTAGTCTTAGACAGTATAGCAATCAGCCCCAGCATTTT. Translating gives CASSLRQYSNQPQHF.